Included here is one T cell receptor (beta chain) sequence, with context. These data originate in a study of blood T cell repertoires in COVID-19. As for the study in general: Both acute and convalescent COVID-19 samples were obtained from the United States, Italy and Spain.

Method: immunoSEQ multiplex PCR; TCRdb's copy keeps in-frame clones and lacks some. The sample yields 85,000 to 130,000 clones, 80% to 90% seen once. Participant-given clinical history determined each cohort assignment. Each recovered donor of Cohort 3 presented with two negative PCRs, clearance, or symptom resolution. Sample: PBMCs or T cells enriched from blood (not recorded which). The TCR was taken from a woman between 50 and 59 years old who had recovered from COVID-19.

CDR3 DNA: TGCGCCAGCAGCTTTGGCGGCTATAGGGAGCAGTTCTTC. It is translated as CASSFGGYREQFF. The genes are TRBV5-1 and TRBJ2-1; D unclear. The CDR3 loop spans 13 amino acids. The V gene's germline CDR1 is SGHRS and CDR2 YFSETQ. Trimming removed 2 bases at V and 10 bases at J, with 13 bases between. Looking up the rest from reference TRBV5-1 and TRBJ2-1 gives the full variable domain: KAGVTQTPRYLIKTRGQQVTLSCSPISGHRSVSWYQQTPGQGLQFLFEYFSETQRNKGNFPGRFSGRQFSNSRSEMNVSTLELGDSALYLCASSFGGYREQFFGPGTRLTVL.